This T cell receptor (beta chain) was identified in a study of T cell repertoires in cytomegalovirus infection. TCRdb redid the calling of the reads with MiXCR, one entry per CDR3 protein. Of 110,000 or so distinct CDR3 sequences in the sample, about 33% were seen once. Broader study findings: The ex vivo response showed dominance by HLA-C-restricted CMV-specific TCR beta clonotypes.

With respect to this clonotype: Its antigen is not identified.

V lost 1 base to trimming and J lost 4 bases; unmatched junction nucleotides: 3. CDR3 length: 14 residues. The germline CDR1 and CDR2 sequences are DFQATT and SNEGSKA (reference sequence). The chain uses TRBV20-1 and TRBJ2-1, with 8 nucleotides matching TRBD2. The source is a human donor in good health (CMV status not recorded). Some clones in this sample may be carry-over from other donors' samples. The input for sequencing was CD8+ T cells from cultured PBMCs, taken from culture after CMV antigen stimulation. The CDR3 DNA follows: TGCAGTGCTAGAGGAGCGGGGGTTTACAATGAGCAGTTCTTC. It yields the protein CSARGAGVYNEQFF.